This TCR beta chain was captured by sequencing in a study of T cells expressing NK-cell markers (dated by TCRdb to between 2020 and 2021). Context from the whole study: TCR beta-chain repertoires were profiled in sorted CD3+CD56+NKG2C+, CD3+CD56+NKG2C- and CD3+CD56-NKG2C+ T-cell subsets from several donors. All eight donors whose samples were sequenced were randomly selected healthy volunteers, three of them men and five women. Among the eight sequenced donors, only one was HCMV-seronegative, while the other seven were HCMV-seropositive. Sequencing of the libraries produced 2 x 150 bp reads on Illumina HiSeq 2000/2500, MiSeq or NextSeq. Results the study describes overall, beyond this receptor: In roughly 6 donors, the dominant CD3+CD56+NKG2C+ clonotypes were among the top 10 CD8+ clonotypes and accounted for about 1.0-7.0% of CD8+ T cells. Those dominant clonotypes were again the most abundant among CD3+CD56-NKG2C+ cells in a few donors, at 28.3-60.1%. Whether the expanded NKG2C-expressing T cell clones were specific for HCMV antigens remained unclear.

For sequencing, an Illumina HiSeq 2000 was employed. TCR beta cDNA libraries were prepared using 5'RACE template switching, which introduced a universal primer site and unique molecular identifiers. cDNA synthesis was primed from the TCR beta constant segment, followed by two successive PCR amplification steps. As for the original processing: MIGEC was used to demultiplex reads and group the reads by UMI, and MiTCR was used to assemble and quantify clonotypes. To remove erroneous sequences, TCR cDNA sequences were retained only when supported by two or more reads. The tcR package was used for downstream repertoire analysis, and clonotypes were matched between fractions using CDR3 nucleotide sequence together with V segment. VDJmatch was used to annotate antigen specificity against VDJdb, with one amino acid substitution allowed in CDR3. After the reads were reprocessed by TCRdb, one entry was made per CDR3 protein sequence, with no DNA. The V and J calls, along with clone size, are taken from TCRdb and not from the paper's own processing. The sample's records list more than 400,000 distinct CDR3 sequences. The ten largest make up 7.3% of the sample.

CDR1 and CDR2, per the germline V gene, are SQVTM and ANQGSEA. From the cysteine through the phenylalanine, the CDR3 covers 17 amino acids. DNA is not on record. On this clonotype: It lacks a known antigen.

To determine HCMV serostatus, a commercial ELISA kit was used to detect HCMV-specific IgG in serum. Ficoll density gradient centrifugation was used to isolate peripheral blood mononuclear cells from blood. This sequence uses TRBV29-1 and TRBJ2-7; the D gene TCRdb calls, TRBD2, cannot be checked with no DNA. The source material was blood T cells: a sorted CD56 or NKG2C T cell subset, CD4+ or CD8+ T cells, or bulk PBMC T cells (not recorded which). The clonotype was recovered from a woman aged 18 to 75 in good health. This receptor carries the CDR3 CSARTSGRRLSSYEQYF.